This TCR beta chain is from a study of blood T cell repertoires in COVID-19. About the research overall: COVID-19 samples, acute and convalescent, were from the United States, Italy and Spain. The cDNA or gDNA used as material had been derived from T cells, B-cell-depleted T cells, or PBMCs.

The sample holds one count of this clone. This CDR3 spans 15 amino acids. The junction had 5 bases not matched to a gene; V was cut back by 0 bases and J by 5 bases. CDR1 is MNHEY and CDR2 is SVGEGT in the germline V gene. In the original analysis: Reference gene primer amplification yielded estimated nucleated cell counts. Repertoires were generated with immunoSEQ multiplex PCR, while TCRdb's copy carries only in-frame clones and drops some. The DNA gave D and trimming, while V, J and clone size come from that table. This table holds under 350,000 clones, 85% found once. The TCR was taken from a human donor in a cohort sampled during active COVID-19. This chain connects TRBV6-2 or TRBV6-3 to TRBJ2-5, with 8 bases that match TRBD2. The source material was peripheral blood. The CDR3 spells CASSYSGTSWETQYF. Here the CDR3 DNA reads TGTGCCAGCAGTTACTCGGGGACTAGTTGGGAGACCCAGTACTTC.